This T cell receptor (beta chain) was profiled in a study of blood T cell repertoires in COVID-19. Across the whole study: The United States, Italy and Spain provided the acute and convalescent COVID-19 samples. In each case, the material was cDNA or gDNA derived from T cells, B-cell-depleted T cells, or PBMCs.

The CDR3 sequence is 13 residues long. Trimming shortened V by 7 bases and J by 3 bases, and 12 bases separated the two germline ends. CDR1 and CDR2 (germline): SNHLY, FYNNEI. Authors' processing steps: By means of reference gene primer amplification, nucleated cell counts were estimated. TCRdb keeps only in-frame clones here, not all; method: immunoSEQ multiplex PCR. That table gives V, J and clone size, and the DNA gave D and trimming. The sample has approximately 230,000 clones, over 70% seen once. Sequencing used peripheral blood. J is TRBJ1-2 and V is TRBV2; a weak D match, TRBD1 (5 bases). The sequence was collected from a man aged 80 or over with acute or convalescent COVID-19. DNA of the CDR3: TGTGCCAGCACCACCGGGGGGGACTATGGCTACACCTTC. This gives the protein CASTTGGDYGYTF.